This T cell receptor (beta chain) was documented in a study of graft-versus-host responses after intestinal transplantation (dated by TCRdb to about 2021). In the study overall: The transplants that recipients received were multivisceral, liver-intestinal, or isolated intestinal. Every recipient was given anti-thymocyte globulin induction, then maintenance tacrolimus and steroids for around three years. After intestinal transplantation, graft-versus-host and host-versus-graft alloreactive T cell clones were followed in the graft, circulation and bone marrow using bulk TCR-beta CDR3 sequencing. To identify alloreactive clones, pre-transplant mixed lymphocyte reaction products were sequenced and compared with unstimulated pre-transplant donor and recipient T cells. Of the 20 to 30 intestinal transplant recipients enrolled in the cohort, one of whom was a retransplant, a few patients without pretransplant specimens were excluded. Donor T cell macrochimerism was defined as a peak of at least 4% donor T cells among recipient peripheral blood mononuclear cells. Samples from a few later patients were sequenced in-house on an Illumina MiSeq with MiXCR processing rather than by the commercial service.

Explained via the paper, the time point label denotes: cells obtained before transplantation from donor or recipient. CD3+CD4+ and CD3+CD8+ populations were FACS-sorted from unstimulated pre-transplant donor and recipient cells taken from spleen or lymph nodes. Libraries were constructed by the immunoSEQ multiplex PCR assay. For most patients, genomic DNA was isolated with the Qiagen DNeasy Blood and Tissue Kit and sent frozen to Adaptive Biotechnologies for TCR sequencing. For most patients, genomic DNA was subjected to high-throughput TCR-beta CDR3 sequencing by Adaptive Biotechnologies. The study's processing was this. Adaptive's ImmunoSEQ software supplied the TCR sequencing data for under 20 patients, while MiXCR and VDJtools were used to process a few other patients. CD4 versus CD8 sorting errors were corrected by removing sequences found in both subsets at a frequency ratio below 5:1. CDR3 nucleotide sequences shared by donor and recipient were removed because the origin of these sequences could not be assigned. To count as alloreactive, a clone needed at least 2-fold expansion over unstimulated cells and a minimum CFSE-low frequency of 0.002% (template counts) or 0.001% (read counts). Clones were considered mappable if detected in sequenced pre-transplant spleen, lymph node, or MLR CFSE-low populations of the donor or recipient. The cumulative frequency of alloreactive clones was calculated as a percentage of all sequences, weighted by copy number. TCRdb limited this immuneACCESS table to in-frame rearrangements with V and J called. A share of clones is missing; checked studies link under half to unresolved V genes, and the rest is unexplained. V and J calls and clone size come straight from that table; D and trimming were deduced from the DNA. This sample lists about 100,000 clones; roughly 90% were detected once. The ten biggest clones cover roughly 1% of the sample.

Notes on this clone: It has no known antigen specificity. Within one base of it there is no much larger clone, and no base qualities were kept.

The research as a whole found: The conclusions were limited by the relatively low number and heterogeneity of the intestinal transplant patients. Early after transplant, peak levels of circulating GvH clones were associated with declines in HvG clones. GvH clones were detected in recipient bone marrow, and some of these GvH clones were observed earlier in ileal mucosa or blood, consistent with an intestinal mucosal origin. Patients with donor T cell macrochimerism had high GvH to HvG T cell clonal ratios in their allografts.

V is pruned by 3 bases and J by 3 bases, leaving 4 bases of the junction without a gene match. Reading the germline V gene gives CDR1 MNHEY and CDR2 SVGAGI. Its CDR3 holds 15 amino acids, cysteine through phenylalanine. Solely the CDR3 DNA is kept, with 45 bases framed from the first base. This clonotype was sampled from a human donor who was the organ donor for an intestinal transplant. The sequence joins TRBV6-5 to TRBJ2-7, with 11 bases matching TRBD1. The sample consisted of unstimulated CD4+ T cells sorted from spleen or lymph node cells, taken before transplant. The CDR3 region has the sequence CASSYAGQGVYEQYF. The sequence in DNA is TGTGCCAGCAGTTATGCGGGACAGGGGGTCTACGAGCAGTACTTC.